One T cell receptor beta chain is described in this entry. Its antigen remains unknown. This specimen belongs to a study of OX40 agonist ivuxolimab in advanced cancers. Study details: Intravenous ivuxolimab was administered to patients every 2 weeks at 0.01 to 10 mg/kg.

The protocol was immunoSEQ multiplex PCR, while the TCRdb copy is restricted to in-frame clones and leaves out a portion. Altogether about 66,000 clones are present, 80% to 90% being singletons, with the ten largest covering roughly 8.2%. Findings of the study overall: CD8+ T cells showed, on average, more clonal expansion than CD4+ cells.

The length of the CDR3 is 15 residues. The germline V gene encodes CDR1 LNHDA and CDR2 SQIVND (reference sequence). The ends were cut back, 5 bases at V and 2 bases at J, with 13 bases in the middle. The V and J genes are TRBV19 and TRBJ2-1; D may be TRBD2 (5 bases). The sample consisted of CD4+ or CD8+ T cells sorted from blood, taken in a trial of the OX40 agonist ivuxolimab. The origin of this receptor is an adult with an advanced solid tumor such as melanoma, head and neck, liver or kidney cancer. The CDR3 spells CASSPPPGTYNEQFF. CDR3 in DNA: TGTGCCAGTAGTCCCCCCCCGGGGACCTACAATGAGCAGTTCTTC.